Listed below are T cell receptor beta chains from one sample, sequenced in a study of cytomegalovirus exposure and HLA in healthy donors. Data came from immunoSEQ multiplex PCR; TCRdb stores just in-frame clones and leaves some out. There are under 150,000 clones in the sample; about two thirds occur only once, and approximately 2.9% lies in the top ten. Specimen: PBMCs. The receptors shown here come from a human donor in good health. Each CDR3 is given with its conserved first and last residue. Each record gives: V gene, D gene, J gene, clone size, CDR3 DNA, CDR3 protein. The D gene is left open where the match is weak. Clone size is not always given. Where it is, it says once, few, many or a class for expanded clones.

V gene: TRBV29-1; D gene: .; J gene: TRBJ2-1; clone size: few; CDR3 DNA: TGCAGCGCGACTTATACCTACAATGAGCAGTTCTTC; CDR3 protein: CSATYTYNEQFF
V gene: TRBV14; D gene: .; J gene: TRBJ1-6; clone size: .; CDR3 DNA: TGTGCCAGCAGCCAGACCGAGGAATCACCCCTCCACTTT; CDR3 protein: CASSQTEESPLHF
V gene: TRBV7-2; D gene: .; J gene: TRBJ2-5; clone size: once; CDR3 DNA: TGTGCCAGCAGCCCTACAAGAGAGAGGGAGCAGTACTTC; CDR3 protein: CASSPTREREQYF
V gene: TRBV6-5; D gene: .; J gene: TRBJ1-5; clone size: few; CDR3 DNA: TGTGCCAGCAGTAAGGGGCAGGACAATCAGCCCCAGCATTTT; CDR3 protein: CASSKGQDNQPQHF
V gene: TRBV2; D gene: TRBD2; J gene: TRBJ2-7; clone size: .; CDR3 DNA: TGTGCCAGCAGTGGGAGGGGCCACAACCGAAGGACTAGTCGGTCCGAGCAGTACTTC; CDR3 protein: CASSGRGHNRRTSRSEQYF
V gene: TRBV7-2; D gene: .; J gene: TRBJ2-5; clone size: .; CDR3 DNA: TGTGCCAGCAGCTTAACTACAGAGACCCAGTACTTC; CDR3 protein: CASSLTTETQYF
V gene: TRBV2; D gene: TRBD1; J gene: TRBJ2-7; clone size: .; CDR3 DNA: TGTGCCAGCAGAGGTCCGGGACAGGGGTCCTACGAGCAGTACTTC; CDR3 protein: CASRGPGQGSYEQYF
V gene: TRBV6-1; D gene: TRBD1; J gene: TRBJ2-4; clone size: few; CDR3 DNA: TGTGCCAGCAGCGACAGGGCCTTAAACATTCAGTACTTC; CDR3 protein: CASSDRALNIQYF
V gene: TRBV27; D gene: TRBD1; J gene: TRBJ2-3; clone size: .; CDR3 DNA: TGTGCCAGCAGTCCGTGGACAGGGGCTGACCGCACAGATACGCAGTATTTT; CDR3 protein: CASSPWTGADRTDTQYF
V gene: TRBV29-1; D gene: .; J gene: TRBJ1-2; clone size: .; CDR3 DNA: TGCAGCTTTTGGGGGGGCGGGTATGGCTACACCTTC; CDR3 protein: CSFWGGGYGYTF
V gene: TRBV28; D gene: TRBD1; J gene: TRBJ2-7; clone size: .; CDR3 DNA: TGTGCCAGCAGTCGGGGGACAGGGTCGGGATATGGGCAGTACTTC; CDR3 protein: CASSRGTGSGYGQYF
V gene: TRBV7-2; D gene: TRBD1; J gene: TRBJ1-6; clone size: .; CDR3 DNA: TGTGCCAGCAGCTTAGAGACAGGGGGCCTTTCACCCCTCCACTTT; CDR3 protein: CASSLETGGLSPLHF
V gene: TRBV6-1; D gene: .; J gene: TRBJ2-7; clone size: .; CDR3 DNA: TGTGCCAGCAGTGAAGGGTTTGCCTACTACGAGCAGTACTTC; CDR3 protein: CASSEGFAYYEQYF
V gene: TRBV5-6; D gene: .; J gene: TRBJ1-6; clone size: .; CDR3 DNA: TGTGCCAGCAGCTTGGTTGCGGGGGCCGCTTCACCCCTCCACTTT; CDR3 protein: CASSLVAGAASPLHF
V gene: TRBV5-4; D gene: TRBD1; J gene: TRBJ1-2; clone size: few; CDR3 DNA: TGTGCCAGCAGCCTCGACAGGGTGTATGGCTACACCTTC; CDR3 protein: CASSLDRVYGYTF
V gene: TRBV28; D gene: TRBD1; J gene: TRBJ2-2; clone size: few; CDR3 DNA: TGTGCCAGCAGTTACAGGGGTACCGGGGAGCTGTTTTTT; CDR3 protein: CASSYRGTGELFF
V gene: TRBV6-7; D gene: .; J gene: TRBJ2-5; clone size: few; CDR3 DNA: TGTGCCAGCACCCTGAGGTTTGTAGACCATCGGGTCCAAGAGACCCAGTACTTC; CDR3 protein: CASTLRFVDHRVQETQYF
V gene: TRBV29-1; D gene: .; J gene: TRBJ1-1; clone size: .; CDR3 DNA: TGCAGCGGGGGGCGCCGGATGAACACTGAAGCTTTCTTT; CDR3 protein: CSGGRRMNTEAFF
V gene: TRBV5-1; D gene: TRBD2; J gene: TRBJ2-3; clone size: .; CDR3 DNA: TGCGCCAGCAGCTTGGTGGCCCGACTAGCGGGAGGGAGCACAGATACGCAGTATTTT; CDR3 protein: CASSLVARLAGGSTDTQYF
V gene: TRBV4-1; D gene: TRBD1; J gene: TRBJ2-3; clone size: .; CDR3 DNA: TGCGCCAGCAGCCTTAGAAACACAGGGGAAGGGTTAGCAGATACGCAGTATTTT; CDR3 protein: CASSLRNTGEGLADTQYF
V gene: TRBV5-4; D gene: .; J gene: TRBJ1-1; clone size: few; CDR3 DNA: TGTGCCAGCAGCTTTTCACGAGGCACTGAAGCTTTCTTT; CDR3 protein: CASSFSRGTEAFF
V gene: TRBV5-5; D gene: TRBD1; J gene: TRBJ1-2; clone size: .; CDR3 DNA: TGTGCCAGCAGCTGGACAGGGGGCGCGGTCTATGGCTACACCTTC; CDR3 protein: CASSWTGGAVYGYTF
V gene: TRBV29-1; D gene: TRBD1; J gene: TRBJ1-4; clone size: .; CDR3 DNA: TGCAGCGTCGCTGACAGGGGAGCTGGTGAAAAACTGTTTTTT; CDR3 protein: CSVADRGAGEKLFF
V gene: TRBV7-2; D gene: .; J gene: TRBJ1-3; clone size: .; CDR3 DNA: TGTGCCAGCAGCTTTGGAACAGGGCCTGGAAACACCATATATTTT; CDR3 protein: CASSFGTGPGNTIYF
V gene: TRBV27; D gene: .; J gene: TRBJ1-2; clone size: .; CDR3 DNA: TGTGCCAGCCGACCCTCGGCAGGCGGGGGCTACACCTTC; CDR3 protein: CASRPSAGGGYTF
V gene: TRBV29-1; D gene: .; J gene: TRBJ2-7; clone size: .; CDR3 DNA: TGCAGCGTTGTTTCGGGGGTTCCCTACGAGCAGTACTTC; CDR3 protein: CSVVSGVPYEQYF
V gene: TRBV27; D gene: TRBD2; J gene: TRBJ2-7; clone size: .; CDR3 DNA: TGTGCCAGCACCCGAGCGGGAGCCAGCTACGAGCAGTACTTC; CDR3 protein: CASTRAGASYEQYF
V gene: TRBV2; D gene: TRBD1; J gene: TRBJ1-1; clone size: .; CDR3 DNA: TGTGCCAGCAGCCCGACAGGGGCCTACACTGAAGCTTTCTTT; CDR3 protein: CASSPTGAYTEAFF
V gene: TRBV19; D gene: TRBD1; J gene: TRBJ2-1; clone size: .; CDR3 DNA: TGTGCCAGTAGTCTTAGACAGGGGGCTGTACCCTACAATGAGCAGTTCTTC; CDR3 protein: CASSLRQGAVPYNEQFF
V gene: TRBV5-1; D gene: TRBD2; J gene: TRBJ2-7; clone size: once; CDR3 DNA: TGCGCCAGCAGTCCTGAAGGACTAGCGGGCTCTAACGAGCAGTACTTC; CDR3 protein: CASSPEGLAGSNEQYF
V gene: TRBV7-6; D gene: .; J gene: TRBJ2-6; clone size: .; CDR3 DNA: TGTGCCGAGACAGACCGATTTGGCTCTGGGGCCAACGTCCTGACTTTC; CDR3 protein: CAETDRFGSGANVLTF
V gene: TRBV9; D gene: TRBD2; J gene: TRBJ2-5; clone size: .; CDR3 DNA: TGTGCCAGCAGCCCGGGACTAGCAAGCGAGTTGTTTGAGACCCAGTACTTC; CDR3 protein: CASSPGLASELFETQYF
V gene: TRBV29-1; D gene: TRBD1; J gene: TRBJ1-1; clone size: .; CDR3 DNA: TGCAGGGCCCAGGGGGCAAGGGCCCAAATGAACACTGAAGCTTTCTTT; CDR3 protein: CRAQGARAQMNTEAFF
V gene: TRBV19; D gene: TRBD1; J gene: TRBJ2-6; clone size: .; CDR3 DNA: TGTGCCAGTAGTACGCCGGGACAGGGGCCATCTGGGGCCAACGTCCTGACTTTC; CDR3 protein: CASSTPGQGPSGANVLTF
V gene: TRBV11-3; D gene: .; J gene: TRBJ2-1; clone size: .; CDR3 DNA: TGTGCCAGCAGCCAGGCCGGAAATGAGCAGTTCTTC; CDR3 protein: CASSQAGNEQFF
V gene: TRBV7-9; D gene: .; J gene: TRBJ2-2; clone size: .; CDR3 DNA: TGTTCCAGCAGCTTCCGGGCCGGGGAGCTGTTTTTT; CDR3 protein: CSSSFRAGELFF
V gene: TRBV11-1; D gene: TRBD2; J gene: TRBJ2-1; clone size: few; CDR3 DNA: TGTGCCAGCAGCTTGTCCGGACTAGCGGGAGCCGGTGAGCAGTTCTTC; CDR3 protein: CASSLSGLAGAGEQFF
V gene: TRBV21-1; D gene: .; J gene: TRBJ2-2; clone size: .; CDR3 DNA: TGTGCCAGCAGCAAAGTTCCTAGCGGAGCGAACACCGGGGAGCTGTTTTTT; CDR3 protein: CASSKVPSGANTGELFF
V gene: TRBV7-9; D gene: TRBD1; J gene: TRBJ1-5; clone size: few; CDR3 DNA: TGTGCCAGCAGTATCTCAGGGGGAAATCAGCCCCAGCATTTT; CDR3 protein: CASSISGGNQPQHF
V gene: TRBV2; D gene: .; J gene: TRBJ1-3; clone size: .; CDR3 DNA: TGTGCCAGCAACGGACCCAAAGGGGCCGCTACGGGAAACACCATATATTTT; CDR3 protein: CASNGPKGAATGNTIYF
V gene: TRBV9; D gene: .; J gene: TRBJ1-2; clone size: .; CDR3 DNA: TGTGCCAGCAGCGCCGGCGGGACGGTCTATGGCTACACCTTC; CDR3 protein: CASSAGGTVYGYTF
V gene: TRBV2; D gene: TRBD1; J gene: TRBJ2-6; clone size: .; CDR3 DNA: TGTGCCAACAGTATAAGGGGACAGGGTCGTACCTCTGGGGCCAACGTCCTGACTTTC; CDR3 protein: CANSIRGQGRTSGANVLTF
V gene: TRBV11-3; D gene: TRBD2; J gene: TRBJ2-1; clone size: .; CDR3 DNA: TGTGCCAGCAGCTCCCATCCCAGCGGGGAGGAGTTCTTC; CDR3 protein: CASSSHPSGEEFF
V gene: TRBV27; D gene: TRBD2; J gene: TRBJ2-3; clone size: .; CDR3 DNA: TGTGCCAGCAGTTTCCTGTCTAGCGGGAGTTCTTTCATCGTCGATACGCAGTATTTT; CDR3 protein: CASSFLSSGSSFIVDTQYF
V gene: TRBV7-9; D gene: TRBD1; J gene: TRBJ2-1; clone size: .; CDR3 DNA: TGTGCCAGTATTCCGGGACAGGGCTACAATGAGCAGTTCTTC; CDR3 protein: CASIPGQGYNEQFF
V gene: TRBV19; D gene: .; J gene: TRBJ1-5; clone size: once; CDR3 DNA: TGTGCCAGTAGTATAACGCCGAGGTTAAATCAGCCCCAGCATTTT; CDR3 protein: CASSITPRLNQPQHF
V gene: TRBV5-1; D gene: TRBD1; J gene: TRBJ2-5; clone size: once; CDR3 DNA: TGCGCCAGCGGCTCCAGGGGACAGTTGAAAGAGACCCAGTACTTC; CDR3 protein: CASGSRGQLKETQYF
V gene: TRBV11-2; D gene: .; J gene: TRBJ2-2; clone size: .; CDR3 DNA: TGTGCCAGCAGCTTCCTAAAGAACACCGGGGAGCTGTTTTTT; CDR3 protein: CASSFLKNTGELFF
V gene: TRBV2; D gene: .; J gene: TRBJ1-1; clone size: once; CDR3 DNA: TGTGCCAGCAGTGTTCTGGTTCTGGGGCGGGCTTTCTTT; CDR3 protein: CASSVLVLGRAFF
V gene: TRBV4-3; D gene: .; J gene: TRBJ1-2; clone size: .; CDR3 DNA: TGCGCCAGCAGCCAAGATCCTTTGGTCAGCTATGGCTACACCTTC; CDR3 protein: CASSQDPLVSYGYTF
V gene: TRBV7-2; D gene: .; J gene: TRBJ2-4; clone size: few; CDR3 DNA: TGTGCCAGCAGCTTAGATCGCATTCAGTACTTC; CDR3 protein: CASSLDRIQYF